Shown below are 30 T cell receptor beta chains from a single sample sequenced in a study of CD4 T cells in relation to SARS-CoV-2 and coronaviruses. Unexposed donor CD4+ T cells date from about 2011-2018, before the COVID-19 pandemic. The cells were cultured for 10 days before CD4+ T cells were isolated. Antigen specificity for these receptors is unknown. The data were produced by immunoSEQ multiplex PCR, yet TCRdb's version contains in-frame clones alone and is incomplete. The sample lists 25,000 to 35,000 clones; approximately 75% were seen once. Sequenced: CD4+ T cells from PBMCs, cultured in vitro. All receptors derive from a human donor in good health.

The rearrangement links TRBV5-5 to TRBJ2-7, with D tentatively TRBD1 or TRBD2 (5 bases each). CDR3 length equals 16 residues. Germline V gives CDR1 SGHKS, CDR2 YYEKEE (reference sequence). V was shortened by 6 bases and J by 7 bases, with 26 bases between the two germline ends. CDR3 sequence reads: CASNPMPGPESREQYF. CDR3 nucleotides: TGTGCCAGCAACCCAATGCCGGGACCCGAGTCGCGGGAGCAGTACTTC. Looking up the rest from reference TRBV5-5 and TRBJ2-7 gives the full variable domain: DAGVTQSPTHLIKTRGQQVTLRCSPISGHKSVSWYQQVLGQGPQFIFQYYEKEERGRGNFPDRFSARQFPNYSSELNVNALLLGDSALYLCASNPMPGPESREQYFGPGTRLTVT.

The DNA for the CDR3 is TGTGCCAGCAGTGAAGGTCGACTAGCGGGGATGGGAGAGACCCAGTACTTC. This encodes CASSEGRLAGMGETQYF. This chain links TRBV6-1 with TRBJ2-5; 11 bases map to TRBD2. V lost 1 base to trimming and J lost 4 bases; unmatched junction nucleotides: 8. CDR3 length equals 17 residues. Germline V gene data show CDR1 as MNHNS and CDR2 as SASEGT.

The chain has TRBV27 and TRBJ2-7; D remains unclear. Germline CDR1 MNHEY, CDR2 SMNVEV (reference sequence). The V gene lost 3 bases and the J gene lost 0 bases, with 6 bases spanning the gap. The CDR3 sequence is 13 residues long. CDR3 sequence (DNA): TGTGCCAGCAGTTTTACTTACTCCTACGAGCAGTACTTC. Protein product: CASSFTYSYEQYF.

The chain is built from TRBV19 and TRBJ2-3; the D is unclear. The CDR3 has 14 amino acids. V was shortened by 3 bases and J by 2 bases, with 9 bases between the two germline ends. In germline, CDR1 is LNHDA, CDR2 SQIVND (reference sequence). The CDR3 DNA sequence: TGTGCCAGTAGTATCGGCCTTGTCACAGATACGCAGTATTTT. It codes for CASSIGLVTDTQYF.

This chain uses TRBV19 with TRBJ1-1; 9 bases are shared with TRBD1. The V segment lost 6 bases and the J segment 9 bases; nucleotides outside the gene matches: 8. Germline CDR1 reads LNHDA; CDR2 reads SQIVND (reference sequence). The CDR3 is made up of 13 amino acids. CDR3 amino acids: CASRGGGQGKAFF. The CDR3 DNA reads as TGTGCCAGTAGAGGGGGGGGACAGGGTAAAGCTTTCTTT.

This sequence joins TRBV10-1 and TRBJ1-1; D possibly corresponds to TRBD1 (5 bases). Germline-derived CDR1 and CDR2 are WNHNN and SYGVQD (reference sequence). Trimming took off 6 bases at V and 3 bases at J, with 17 bases between the two ends. The CDR3 totals 15 residues. CDR3 in amino acids: CASSPGGMGDTEAFF. The CDR3 DNA reads as TGCGCCAGCAGCCCCGGGGGGATGGGCGACACTGAAGCTTTCTTT.

This chain uses TRBV5-5 with TRBJ1-1; D is uncertain. Germline V CDR1 and CDR2: SGHKS, YYEKEE (reference sequence). The CDR3 consists of 13 residues. V dropped 5 bases and J dropped 3 bases, with 11 bases sitting between them. CDR3 sequence (DNA): TGTGCCAGCAGATTACCCGGGGACACTGAAGCTTTCTTT. Protein product: CASRLPGDTEAFF.

This clone was counted a single time. This chain connects TRBV7-8 to TRBJ1-1; D gene ambiguous. The CDR3 has 13 amino acids. Trimming removed 6 bases at V and 4 bases at J, with 12 bases between. Germline V gene sequence: CDR1 SGHVS, CDR2 FQNEAQ. CDR3 in DNA: TGTGCCAGCAGACGAGAATTGGGCACTGAAGCTTTCTTT. It specifies CASRRELGTEAFF.

The chain joins TRBV4-1 to TRBJ2-5; possibly TRBD1 or TRBD2 for D (5 bases each). The germline CDR1 and CDR2 sequences are MGHRA and YSYEKL. There are 13 residues in the CDR3. Trimming removed 4 bases from V and 4 bases from J, with 10 bases in between. The CDR3 DNA reads TGCGCCAGCAGCCGGGGCGCGGGAGAGACCCAGTACTTC. This encodes CASSRGAGETQYF.

This clone was seen a few times. The chain combines TRBV4-1 with TRBJ1-1; maybe TRBD1 (6 bases). V lost 5 bases and J lost 3, with 13 bases in between. Germline assignment: CDR1 MGHRA and CDR2 YSYEKL. The CDR3 is 14 residues long. CDR3 DNA sequence: TGCGCCAGCAGCGAAGCGGGGGGCTACACTGAAGCTTTCTTT. Its translation: CASSEAGGYTEAFF.

This clone appeared once. Here the CDR3 DNA reads TGTGCCAGCAGCCCCCGAGGTAGCGGTGATGAGCAGTTCTTC. It is translated as CASSPRGSGDEQFF. The chain couples TRBV5-4 to TRBJ2-1; tentatively, D is TRBD2 (6 bases). V lost 4 bases and J 8 bases, leaving 16 bases between the germline ends. The CDR3 sequence is 14 residues long. CDR1 is SGHNT, CDR2 YYREEE, per germline (reference sequence). Complete variable domain (other parts from reference TRBV5-4 and TRBJ2-1): ETGVTQSPTHLIKTRGQQVTLRCSSQSGHNTVSWYQQALGQGPQFIFQYYREEENGRGNFPPRFSGLQFPNYSSELNVNALELDDSALYLCASSPRGSGDEQFFGPGTRLTVL.

The chain has TRBV7-2 and TRBJ2-7; no clear D gene. Trimming left V 0 bases short and J 3 bases short, with 6 bases between. This CDR3 is built from 13 residues. Germline assignment: CDR1 SGHTA and CDR2 FQGNSA. The DNA for the CDR3 is TGTGCCAGCAGCTTAGCTAAATACTACGAGCAGTACTTC. This codes for CASSLAKYYEQYF.

This clone was seen only a few times. J is TRBJ2-3 and V is TRBV5-1, with 10 bases aligning to TRBD2. Trimming at V came to 0 bases and at J to 6 bases, leaving 10 bases not matched to a gene. CDR3 length: 17 amino acids. The germline gives CDR1 SGHRS, CDR2 YFSETQ. The CDR3 nucleotides are TGCGCCAGCAGCTTGGGAGTAGCGGGAGGAACCTCCGATACGCAGTATTTT. Residues: CASSLGVAGGTSDTQYF.

The genes are TRBV7-7 and TRBJ2-5, with TRBD1 matching 7 bases. J was trimmed by 5 bases and V by 0 bases; bases with no gene match: 6. Germline CDR1 SSHAT, CDR2 FNYEAQ (reference sequence). The CDR3 has 15 residues. CDR3 nucleotides: TGTGCCAGCAGCTTAGCCGGGACAGACCGGGAGACCCAGTACTTC. Its protein product is CASSLAGTDRETQYF.

This clone has just a few counts. CDR3 DNA sequence: TGTGCCAGCAGTGACCTGGGGGAGAACTATGGCTACACCTTC. It specifies CASSDLGENYGYTF. This chain connects TRBV28 to TRBJ1-2, with D perhaps matching TRBD1 (5 bases). Germline CDR1 is MDHEN and CDR2 is SYDVKM. The CDR3 contains 14 residues. V was pared by 5 bases and J by 2 bases, with 12 bases between.

About this clone: The sample has other DNA sequences that encode this CDR3 too. The DNA of the CDR3 is TGTGCCAGCAGTTACGGCGGGAGCACAGATACGCAGTATTTT. Its translation: CASSYGGSTDTQYF. The rearrangement links TRBV6-5 to TRBJ2-3, with D perhaps matching TRBD2 (5 bases). The length of the CDR3 is 14 residues. Per germline, CDR1 MNHEY and CDR2 SVGAGI. The ends were cut back, 2 bases at V and 0 bases at J, with 6 bases in the middle.

The rearrangement uses TRBV5-6 and TRBJ2-1; no firm D call. Trimming pared 6 bases from V and 1 base from J, leaving 8 bases between. This CDR3 has 13 residues. Germline V gene lookup returns CDR1 SGHDT and CDR2 YYEEEE. CDR3 DNA: TGTGCCAGCACCCGACGGTCCTACAATGAGCAGTTCTTC. Amino acid sequence: CASTRRSYNEQFF.

This clone occurred once. The CDR3 DNA is TGTGCCATCAGTGAATCTGGCGGGCGGGAAGAGACCCAGTACTTC. Protein product: CAISESGGREETQYF. The chain joins TRBV10-3 to TRBJ2-5; TRBD2 might be the D (5 bases). The CDR3 has 15 residues. Germline V lookup: CDR1 ENHRY, CDR2 SYGVKD. Trimming removed 3 bases from V and 3 bases from J, with 14 bases in between.

The gene calls are TRBV29-1 and TRBJ2-7, with 8 nucleotides matching TRBD1. The CDR3 contains 13 residues. Germline V gene data show CDR1 as SQVTM and CDR2 as ANQGSEA. Unmatched junction bases numbered 8, after V lost 4 bases and J lost 6 bases. The CDR3 DNA follows: TGCAGCGTTGGGGCACAGGGGGGCGGCGAGCAGTACTTC. Encoded protein: CSVGAQGGGEQYF.

The V and J genes are TRBV10-3 and TRBJ1-2; TRBD1 might be the D (5 bases). The CDR3 totals 14 residues. The V end lost 10 bases, the J end lost 4 bases, and 19 bases lay between the germline ends. The germline CDR1 and CDR2 sequences are ENHRY and SYGVKD. In DNA form, the CDR3 reads TGTGCCACCCACGGGGCGCCTTCGCTCTATGGCTACACCTTC. Translation: CATHGAPSLYGYTF.

This clone showed up just once. The rearrangement links TRBV6-2 or TRBV6-3 to TRBJ2-5; D gene unclear. Germline CDR1 MNHEY, CDR2 SVGEGT. Trimming shortened V by 5 bases and J by 0 bases, and 4 bases separated the two germline ends. The CDR3 loop spans 12 amino acids. The CDR3 DNA is TGTGCCAGCAGTCTGGACCAAGAGACCCAGTACTTC. Its protein product is CASSLDQETQYF.

The gene calls are TRBV4-1 and TRBJ1-3, with D perhaps matching TRBD1 (5 bases). Trimming pared 0 bases from V and 2 bases from J, leaving 11 bases between. CDR1 is MGHRA and CDR2 is YSYEKL in the germline V gene. CDR3 length: 16 amino acids. CDR3 in amino acids: CASSQDEGEAGNTIYF. Here the CDR3 DNA reads TGCGCCAGCAGCCAAGACGAAGGGGAGGCTGGAAACACCATATATTTT.

The rearrangement uses TRBV19 and TRBJ1-1, with a tentative D call TRBD1 (6 bases). Germline V gene sequence: CDR1 LNHDA, CDR2 SQIVND (reference sequence). Trimming took 8 bases from V and 4 from J, leaving 14 bases between them. The CDR3 spans 13 residues. The CDR3, as DNA: TGTGCCAGTTACAGGGATGGCGGCACTGAAGCTTTCTTT. Amino acid sequence: CASYRDGGTEAFF.

This clone appeared a single time. The rearrangement links TRBV24-1 to TRBJ2-5; D ambiguous. This CDR3 is 13 amino acids long. The germline CDR1 and CDR2 sequences are KGHDR and SFDVKD. Trimming cost V 3 bases and J 5 bases, with 9 bases left between them. The CDR3 region has the DNA TGTGCCACCAGTGATGGGTCGCGCGAGACCCAGTACTTC. This gives the protein CATSDGSRETQYF.

The V gene is TRBV18, the J gene TRBJ1-5, with unresolved D. CDR1 KGHSH and CDR2 LQKENI come from the germline V gene. Trimming took 4 bases from V and 3 from J, leaving 4 bases between them. This CDR3 has 12 amino acids. The CDR3 bases are TGTGCCAGCTCACTTCCCAATCAGCCCCAGCATTTT. Amino acid sequence: CASSLPNQPQHF.

This chain links TRBV6-2 or TRBV6-3 with TRBJ2-3, with D maybe TRBD2 (6 bases). This CDR3 has 16 residues. CDR1 is MNHEY and CDR2 is SVGEGT in the germline V gene. The V end lost 4 bases, the J end lost 2 bases, and 16 bases lay between the germline ends. The CDR3 region is CASSSPPGLVTDTQYF. DNA of the CDR3: TGTGCCAGCAGTTCCCCCCCGGGACTCGTCACAGATACGCAGTATTTT.

The chain combines TRBV7-9 with TRBJ2-5; D not resolved. The CDR3 has 10 amino acids. Looked up from germline, CDR1 is SEHNR and CDR2 is FQNEAQ (reference sequence). V gave up 4 bases and J gave up 5 bases, with 2 bases separating them. CDR3 nucleotides: TGTGCCAGCAGCTCCGAGACCCAGTACTTC. Encoded protein: CASSSETQYF.

The chain employs TRBV28 and TRBJ2-1, with TRBD2 identical over 12 bases. V dropped 6 bases and J dropped 7; count of bases not matched to a gene: 4. Germline CDR1 MDHEN, CDR2 SYDVKM. The CDR3 has 14 residues. The CDR3 region is CASRRLAGVNEQFF. CDR3 in DNA: TGTGCCAGCAGACGACTAGCGGGAGTGAATGAGCAGTTCTTC.

This clone has just a few counts. CDR3 in amino acids: CASSPGLAGARSSYNEQFF. CDR3 in DNA: TGTGCCAGCAGCCCAGGACTAGCGGGAGCCCGAAGCTCCTACAATGAGCAGTTCTTC. The J gene is TRBJ2-1, the V gene TRBV7-9; 13 bases match TRBD2. Unmatched junction bases numbered 10, after V lost 5 bases and J lost 0 bases. The CDR3 length is 19 residues. CDR1 SEHNR and CDR2 FQNEAQ come from the germline V gene (reference sequence).

This clone occurred once. V usage is TRBV29-1 and J usage is TRBJ2-3; D is undetermined. The CDR3 sequence is 12 residues long. Germline V gene data show CDR1 as SQVTM and CDR2 as ANQGSEA. V gave up 7 bases and J gave up 0 bases, with 8 bases separating them. CDR3 nucleotides: TGCAGCGCAGCGATCAGCACAGATACGCAGTATTTT. It codes for CSAAISTDTQYF.